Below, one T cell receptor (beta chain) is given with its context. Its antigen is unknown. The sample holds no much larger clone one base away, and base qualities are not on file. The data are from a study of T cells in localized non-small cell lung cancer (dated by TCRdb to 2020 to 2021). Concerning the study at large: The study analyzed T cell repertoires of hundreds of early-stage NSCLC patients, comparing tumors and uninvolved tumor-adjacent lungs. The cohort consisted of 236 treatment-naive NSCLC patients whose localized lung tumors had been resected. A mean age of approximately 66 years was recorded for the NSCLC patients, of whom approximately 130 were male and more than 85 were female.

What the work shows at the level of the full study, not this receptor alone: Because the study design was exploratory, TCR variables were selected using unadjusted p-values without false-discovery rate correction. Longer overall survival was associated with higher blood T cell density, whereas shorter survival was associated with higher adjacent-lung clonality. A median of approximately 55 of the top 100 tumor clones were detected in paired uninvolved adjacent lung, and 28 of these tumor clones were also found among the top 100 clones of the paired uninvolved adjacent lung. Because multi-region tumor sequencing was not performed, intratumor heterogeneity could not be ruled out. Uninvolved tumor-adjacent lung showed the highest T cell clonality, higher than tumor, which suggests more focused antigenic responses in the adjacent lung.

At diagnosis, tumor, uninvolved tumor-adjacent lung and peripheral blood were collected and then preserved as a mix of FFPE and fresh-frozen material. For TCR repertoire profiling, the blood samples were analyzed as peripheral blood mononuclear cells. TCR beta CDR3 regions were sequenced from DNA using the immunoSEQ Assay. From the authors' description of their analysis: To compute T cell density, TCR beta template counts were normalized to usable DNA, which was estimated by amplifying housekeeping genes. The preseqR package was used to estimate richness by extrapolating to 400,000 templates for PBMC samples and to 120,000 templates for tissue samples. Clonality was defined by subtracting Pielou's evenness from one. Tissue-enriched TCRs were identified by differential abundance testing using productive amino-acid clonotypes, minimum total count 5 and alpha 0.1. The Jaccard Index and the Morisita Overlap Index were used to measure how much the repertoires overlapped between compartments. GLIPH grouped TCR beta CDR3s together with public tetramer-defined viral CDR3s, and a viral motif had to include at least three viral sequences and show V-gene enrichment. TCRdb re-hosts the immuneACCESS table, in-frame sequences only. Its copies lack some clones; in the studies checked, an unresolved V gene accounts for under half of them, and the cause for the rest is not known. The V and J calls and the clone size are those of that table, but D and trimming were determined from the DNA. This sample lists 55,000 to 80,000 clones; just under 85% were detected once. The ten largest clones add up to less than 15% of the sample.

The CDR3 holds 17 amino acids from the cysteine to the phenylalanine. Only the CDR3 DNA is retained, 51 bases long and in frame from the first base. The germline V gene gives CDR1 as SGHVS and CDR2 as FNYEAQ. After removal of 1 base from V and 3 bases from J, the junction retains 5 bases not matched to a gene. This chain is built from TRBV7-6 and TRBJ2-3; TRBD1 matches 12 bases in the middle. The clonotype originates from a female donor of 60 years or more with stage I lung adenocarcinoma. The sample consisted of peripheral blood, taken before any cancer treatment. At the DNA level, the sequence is TGTGCCAGCAGCTTAGGACCGGGACAGGGGGCAACAGATACGCAGTATTTT. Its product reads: CASSLGPGQGATDTQYF.